The 17 T cell receptor beta chains listed next were all sequenced from one sample in a study of blood T cell repertoires in COVID-19. Repertoires were generated with immunoSEQ multiplex PCR, while TCRdb's copy carries only in-frame clones and drops some. The sample yields over 150,000 clones, roughly four fifths seen once. Sequences were obtained from peripheral blood. These receptors came from a human donor in a cohort sampled during active COVID-19.

The genes are TRBV11-1 and TRBJ2-2; D remains ambiguous. CDR1 and CDR2 from the germline V gene are SGHAT and FQDESV (reference sequence). V lost 1 base, J lost 3 bases, and 6 bases lay in between. The CDR3 has 14 residues. Here the CDR3 reads CASSLGQYTGELFF. The CDR3 bases are TGTGCCAGCAGCTTAGGCCAGTACACCGGGGAGCTGTTTTTT.

This clone was seen more than once but under ten times. J is TRBJ1-2 and V is TRBV19; 7 bases map to TRBD1. V gave up 5 bases and J gave up 0 bases; unmatched junction bases: 3. Germline CDR1 LNHDA, CDR2 SQIVND (reference sequence). The CDR3 spans 14 residues. CDR3 sequence reads: CASSWGQTNYGYTF. The CDR3 nucleotides are TGTGCCAGTAGTTGGGGACAGACTAACTATGGCTACACCTTC.

This chain connects TRBV2 to TRBJ2-4, with D tentatively TRBD1 (6 bases). Between the trimmed V and J ends, which lost 6 bases and 8 bases, there was a span of 11 bases. The CDR3 contains 12 residues. Germline lookup yields CDR1 SNHLY and CDR2 FYNNEI. CDR3 protein: CASSLQGYIQYF. The CDR3 DNA follows: TGTGCCAGCAGCCTACAGGGATACATTCAGTACTTC.

The chain carries TRBV12-5 and TRBJ1-2; no reliable D call. The germline V gene has CDR1 LGHNT and CDR2 FRNRAP. V lost 5 bases and J 2 bases, leaving 12 bases between the germline ends. The length of the CDR3 is 14 residues. CDR3 nucleotide sequence: TGTGCTAGTGGTCCCGACGACGGGAACTATGGCTACACCTTC. This gives the protein CASGPDDGNYGYTF. Drawing the rest from reference TRBV12-5 and TRBJ1-2, the complete variable domain is DARVTQTPRHKVTEMGQEVTMRCQPILGHNTVFWYRQTMMQGLELLAYFRNRAPLDDSGMPKDRFSAEMPDATLATLKIQPSEPRDSAVYFCASGPDDGNYGYTFGSGTRLTVV.

The CDR3, as DNA: TGCGCCAGCAGCTTGGAAGTTGCAGGGGGCTATGGCTACACCTTC. Its translation: CASSLEVAGGYGYTF. V is TRBV5-1 and J is TRBJ1-2; 7 nucleotides align to TRBD1. Germline lookup yields CDR1 SGHRS and CDR2 YFSETQ. The CDR3 totals 15 residues. V trimming: 0 bases; J trimming: 4 bases; junction bases outside the gene matches: 6. The entire variable domain, with the rest obtained from reference TRBV5-1 and TRBJ1-2, is as follows: KAGVTQTPRYLIKTRGQQVTLSCSPISGHRSVSWYQQTPGQGLQFLFEYFSETQRNKGNFPGRFSGRQFSNSRSEMNVSTLELGDSALYLCASSLEVAGGYGYTFGSGTRLTVV.

This chain connects TRBV5-4 to TRBJ1-4; possible D gene TRBD1, 6 bases. The CDR3 is 14 residues long. In germline, CDR1 is SGHNT, CDR2 YYREEE (reference sequence). V lost 3 bases to trimming and J lost 4 bases, with 10 bases between them. The CDR3 coding sequence is TGTGCCAGCAGCTCCGGACAGATTAATGAAAAACTGTTTTTT. The encoded protein is CASSSGQINEKLFF.

This chain connects TRBV5-1 to TRBJ2-3; 7 nucleotides match TRBD1. Germline values: CDR1 SGHRS, CDR2 YFSETQ. The junction had 1 base not matched to a gene; V was cut back by 2 bases and J by 4 bases. The CDR3 runs to 13 residues. CDR3: CASSLTGADTQYF. CDR3 nucleotide sequence: TGCGCCAGCAGCTTAACAGGGGCAGATACGCAGTATTTT.

This chain uses TRBV3-1 (or the pseudogene TRBV3-2) with TRBJ2-7, with TRBD2 identical over 7 bases. V was pared by 4 bases and J by 0 bases, with 3 bases of the junction left unmatched. Germline V CDR1 and CDR2: LGHDT, YNNKEL (reference sequence). This CDR3 is 14 amino acids long. The DNA for the CDR3 is TGTGCCAGCAGCCCCGGGGGGACCTCCTACGAGCAGTACTTC. Its protein is CASSPGGTSYEQYF.

The table lists this clone with a count of one. The chain's CDR3 is CASSTGAGNEQFF. The CDR3 DNA follows: TGTGCCAGCAGCACAGGTGCCGGCAATGAGCAGTTCTTC. The chain is built from TRBV7-8 and TRBJ2-1; a weak D match, TRBD1 (5 bases). The germline gives CDR1 SGHVS, CDR2 FQNEAQ. The CDR3 contains 13 residues. Trimming pared 5 bases from V and 6 bases from J, leaving 11 bases between. The entire variable domain, with the rest obtained from reference TRBV7-8 and TRBJ2-1, is as follows: GAGVSQSPRYKVAKRGQDVALRCDPISGHVSLFWYQQALGQGPEFLTYFQNEAQLDKSGLPSDRFFAERPEGSVSTLKIQRTQQEDSAVYLCASSTGAGNEQFFGPGTRLTVL.

This chain joins TRBV18 and TRBJ2-3; D perhaps matches TRBD2 (6 bases). The CDR3 consists of 16 residues. Germline-derived CDR1 and CDR2 are KGHSH and LQKENI. V was shortened by 4 bases and J by 1 base, with 15 bases between the two germline ends. CDR3 sequence: CASSRAGLPGTDTQYF. The CDR3 DNA is TGTGCCAGCTCACGGGCGGGACTCCCCGGCACAGATACGCAGTATTTT.

The chain recombines TRBV9 with TRBJ1-6; D is unresolved. The CDR3 is 13 residues long. V dropped 4 bases and J dropped 8 bases, with 10 bases sitting between them. CDR1 and CDR2 (germline): SGDLS, YYNGEE. CDR3 in DNA: TGTGCCAGCAGCAGCCCCGGGGATTCACCCCTCCACTTT. Protein: CASSSPGDSPLHF.

With regard to this clone: Other DNA sequences within the sample encode an identical CDR3. The chain couples TRBV18 to TRBJ2-7; 12 bases map to TRBD1. This CDR3 region has 15 residues. J gave up 7 bases and V 1 base, and 5 bases lay outside the gene matches. The germline CDR1 and CDR2 sequences are KGHSH and LQKENI. CDR3 in amino acids: CASSPRGQGAGEQYF. CDR3 bases: TGTGCCAGCTCACCACGGGGACAGGGGGCGGGTGAGCAGTACTTC.

This sequence joins TRBV7-8 and TRBJ1-3; D is ambiguous. Trimming left V 5 bases short and J 4 bases short, with 9 bases between. The CDR3 is 13 amino acids. Germline lookup yields CDR1 SGHVS and CDR2 FQNEAQ. This CDR3 reads CASSTEQGNTIYF. The DNA for the CDR3 is TGTGCCAGCAGCACCGAACAGGGAAACACCATATATTTT.

The chain joins TRBV30 to TRBJ2-1; maybe TRBD1 (6 bases). Germline assignment: CDR1 GTSNPN and CDR2 SVGIG (reference sequence). V shed 0 bases and J shed 0 bases, with 15 bases lying between them. The CDR3 length is 17 residues. The CDR3 sequence is CAWSVRWTVGSYNEQFF. For the CDR3, the DNA is TGTGCCTGGAGTGTAAGGTGGACAGTGGGCTCCTACAATGAGCAGTTCTTC. Using reference TRBV30 and TRBJ2-1 for the parts outside the CDR3, the full variable domain is SQTIHQWPATLVQPVGSPLSLECTVEGTSNPNLYWYRQAAGRGLQLLFYSVGIGQISSEVPQNLSASRPQDRQFILSSKKLLLSDSGFYLCAWSVRWTVGSYNEQFFGPGTRLTVL.

The chain combines TRBV24-1 with TRBJ1-1; D is possibly TRBD1 (5 bases). Germline CDR1 and CDR2: KGHDR and SFDVKD. Trimming removed 12 bases at V and 8 bases at J, with 12 bases between. The CDR3 runs to 10 residues. This chain's CDR3 is CAPTRQEAFF. The CDR3 coding sequence is TGTGCCCCCACTAGACAGGAAGCTTTCTTT.

The genes are TRBV7-9 and TRBJ2-3; a weak D match, TRBD2 (6 bases). CDR1 and CDR2 (germline): SEHNR, FQNEAQ (reference sequence). The CDR3 runs to 14 residues. V was clipped by 5 bases and J by 2 bases, with 11 bases between them. The chain's CDR3 is CASSIGTATDTQYF. The CDR3 DNA reads as TGTGCCAGCAGCATCGGGACTGCCACAGATACGCAGTATTTT.

This clone has just one count. The J gene is TRBJ2-3, the V gene TRBV5-3, with D unresolved. TRBV5-3 is annotated as an ORF whose role is uncertain. This CDR3 has 14 amino acids. Trimming pared 5 bases from V and 1 base from J, leaving 11 bases between. CDR3 DNA sequence: TGTGCCAGAAGATCAGGCCTGGGCACAGATACGCAGTATTTT. Its protein product is CARRSGLGTDTQYF.